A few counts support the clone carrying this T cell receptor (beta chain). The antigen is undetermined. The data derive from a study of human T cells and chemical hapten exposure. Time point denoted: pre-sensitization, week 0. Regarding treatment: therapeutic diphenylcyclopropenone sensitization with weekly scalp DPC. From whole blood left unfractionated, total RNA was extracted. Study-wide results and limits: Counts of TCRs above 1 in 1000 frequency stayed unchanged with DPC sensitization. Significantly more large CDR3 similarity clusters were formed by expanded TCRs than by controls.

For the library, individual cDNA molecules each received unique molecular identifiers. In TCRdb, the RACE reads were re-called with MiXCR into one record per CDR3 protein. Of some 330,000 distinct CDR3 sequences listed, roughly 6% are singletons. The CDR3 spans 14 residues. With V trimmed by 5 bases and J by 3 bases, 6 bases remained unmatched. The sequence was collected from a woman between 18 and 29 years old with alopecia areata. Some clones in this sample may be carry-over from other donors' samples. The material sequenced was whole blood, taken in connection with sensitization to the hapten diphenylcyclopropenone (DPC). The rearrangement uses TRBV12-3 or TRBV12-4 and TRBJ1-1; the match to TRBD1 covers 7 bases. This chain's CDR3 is CASSATGRDTEAFF. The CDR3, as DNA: TGTGCCAGCAGTGCGACAGGGAGGGACACTGAAGCTTTCTTT.